This paragraph covers one TCR beta chain sequence. The data originate from a study of blood T cell repertoires in COVID-19. Study information: The samples span acute and convalescent COVID-19 from the United States, Italy and Spain. From T cells, B-cell-depleted T cells, or PBMCs came the material, which was cDNA or gDNA.

Enrolled through a virtual design, the participants were between roughly 18 and 95 years of age and came from fewer than 30 US areas. Authors' analysis steps: Reference gene primer amplification gave estimated nucleated cell counts. The assay was immunoSEQ multiplex PCR, and TCRdb's table has in-frame clones only and misses some. That table is the source of V, J and clone size, and D and trimming were worked out from the DNA. The profile covers hundreds of thousands of clones, with 70% to 90% appearing a single time and around 2% taken by the ten largest. This CDR3 comprises 16 residues. Trimming stripped 6 bases from V and 0 bases from J, with 18 bases between. The V gene's germline CDR1 is SGHAT and CDR2 FQNNGV.

The chain is built from TRBV11-2 and TRBJ2-7; D perhaps matches TRBD2 (5 bases). This receptor was identified in a woman aged 60-75 years in a cohort exposed to, infected with or recovered from COVID-19 (not recorded which). Sequenced: PBMCs or T cells enriched from blood (not recorded which). CDR3 residues: CASSSTILADSYEQYF. CDR3 in DNA: TGTGCCAGCAGTTCGACTATCCTAGCAGACTCCTACGAGCAGTACTTC.